Each of the 32 T cell receptor beta chains below was sequenced from the same sample in a study of T cells in Graves' hyperthyroidism and ophthalmopathy. Regions amplified from RNA transcripts were the TCR beta CDR3 regions. With the HTBI primer set, the TCR CDR3 went through a first round of RT-PCR. TCRdb reanalysed the multiplex PCR reads using MiXCR and keeps one entry per CDR3 protein. This sample has 300,000 to 400,000 distinct CDR3 sequences, with about 20% found just once. The sequenced material came from blood. The receptors here all came from a woman aged 50 to 60 with Graves' hyperthyroidism.

The rearrangement uses TRBV4-1 and TRBJ2-5, with 10 bases aligning to TRBD2. Germline CDR1 is MGHRA and CDR2 is YSYEKL. The V segment lost 1 base and the J segment 1 base; nucleotides outside the gene matches: 6. This CDR3 has 17 amino acids. CDR3 amino acids: CASSQGTSGATQETQYF. Written as DNA, the CDR3 is TGCGCCAGCAGCCAAGGGACTAGCGGAGCCACCCAAGAGACCCAGTACTTC.

Only a few counts were recorded for this clonotype. The rearrangement uses TRBV7-8 and TRBJ2-7; possibly TRBD2 for D (5 bases). CDR3 length: 15 amino acids. Trimming took off 1 base at V and 1 base at J, with 11 bases between the two ends. Germline loops: CDR1 SGHVS, CDR2 FQNEAQ. The CDR3 protein is CASSLGPLESYEQYF. The CDR3 DNA follows: TGTGCCAGCAGCTTAGGCCCACTAGAGTCCTACGAGCAGTACTTC. Variable domain in full (rest from reference TRBV7-8 and TRBJ2-7): GAGVSQSPRYKVAKRGQDVALRCDPISGHVSLFWYQQALGQGPEFLTYFQNEAQLDKSGLPSDRFFAERPEGSVSTLKIQRTQQEDSAVYLCASSLGPLESYEQYFGPGTRLTVT.

This chain joins TRBV6-9 and TRBJ1-1; D unclear. The germline V and J ends were trimmed by 3 bases and 0 bases, with 14 bases remaining between them. Germline CDR1 and CDR2: MNHGY and SVAAGI. This CDR3 spans 16 amino acids. CDR3 bases: TGTGCCAGCAGTTACCGGGAATCACGGATGAACACTGAAGCTTTCTTT. This sequence encodes CASSYRESRMNTEAFF.

This clonotype was detected many times. The gene calls are TRBV30 and TRBJ2-1; tentative D call: TRBD2 (6 bases). The CDR3 is made up of 14 amino acids. V was shortened by 0 bases and J by 4 bases, with 10 bases between the two germline ends. Per the germline V gene, CDR1 is GTSNPN and CDR2 is SVGIG (reference sequence). CDR3 residues: CAWSVGGTYNEQFF. In DNA, the CDR3 is TGTGCCTGGAGTGTTGGGGGGACGTACAATGAGCAGTTCTTC.

Ten or more counts support this clonotype. V usage is TRBV5-1 and J usage is TRBJ2-7; 9 nucleotides match TRBD2. Germline V gene sequence: CDR1 SGHRS, CDR2 YFSETQ. Unmatched junction bases numbered 10, after V lost 0 bases and J lost 3 bases. The CDR3 is 17 amino acids. CDR3 protein: CASSLAVSGSAGYEQYF. The CDR3 DNA is TGCGCCAGCAGCTTGGCCGTTAGCGGGAGTGCCGGCTACGAGCAGTACTTC.

The gene calls are TRBV11-3 and TRBJ2-2; TRBD1 might be the D (6 bases). Per germline, CDR1 SGHNT and CDR2 YENEEA. V was trimmed by 3 bases and J by 3 bases, leaving 11 bases between them. This CDR3 spans 15 amino acids. CDR3 DNA: TGTGCCAGCAGCTTTGTACAGGGAGACACCGGGGAGCTGTTTTTT. The encoded protein is CASSFVQGDTGELFF.

This clonotype was counted between two and nine times. CDR3 loop: CASSQASSGGKNIQYF. The CDR3 region has the DNA TGCGCCAGCAGCCAAGCCTCCAGCGGGGGCAAAAACATTCAGTACTTC. The chain employs TRBV4-1 and TRBJ2-4, with TRBD2 matching over 8 bases. This CDR3 is built from 16 residues. CDR1 MGHRA and CDR2 YSYEKL come from the germline V gene. The J segment lost 3 bases and the V segment lost 1 base, leaving 5 bases of the junction unmatched.

This clonotype was seen repeatedly, ten times or more. The chain couples TRBV28 to TRBJ2-1; perhaps TRBD2 as D (5 bases). Germline V gene lookup returns CDR1 MDHEN and CDR2 SYDVKM. Trimming removed 5 bases at V and 9 bases at J, with 20 bases between. There are 15 residues in the CDR3. The chain's CDR3 is CASSPSYRAGGEQFF. The CDR3 DNA follows: TGTGCCAGCAGTCCCTCCTATCGTGCGGGCGGTGAGCAGTTCTTC.

This clonotype was counted ten times or more. The chain employs TRBV6-1 and TRBJ2-7, with D maybe TRBD1 (6 bases). Trimming pared 2 bases from V and 3 bases from J, leaving 8 bases between. This CDR3 is built from 13 residues. In germline, CDR1 is MNHNS, CDR2 SASEGT. DNA of the CDR3: TGTGCCAGCAGTGAACAACAGGGCTACGAGCAGTACGTC. Protein sequence: CASSEQQGYEQYV.

The gene calls are TRBV7-2 and TRBJ2-3; 12 nucleotides line up with TRBD2. V was clipped by 1 base and J by 7 bases; unmatched bases: 9. The CDR3 spans 17 residues. Germline V gene lookup returns CDR1 SGHTA and CDR2 FQGNSA. CDR3: CASSLVGSSGGAHTQYF. Written as DNA, the CDR3 is TGTGCCAGCAGCTTAGTGGGATCTAGCGGGGGGGCTCATACGCAGTATTTT.

This clonotype was observed at least ten times. The chain carries TRBV20-1 and TRBJ2-3; 7 bases align to TRBD2. This CDR3 is built from 16 residues. V lost 0 bases, J lost 6 bases, and 12 bases stayed unmatched. CDR1 is DFQATT and CDR2 is SNEGSKA in the germline V gene (reference sequence). The chain's CDR3 is CSARDREAGSQDTQYF. CDR3 sequence (DNA): TGCAGTGCTAGAGATCGCGAAGCGGGGAGCCAGGATACGCAGTATTTT.

This chain joins TRBV20-1 and TRBJ2-1, with 7 bases identical to TRBD2. The germline CDR1 and CDR2 sequences are DFQATT and SNEGSKA (reference sequence). Trimming at V came to 0 bases and at J to 4 bases, leaving 9 bases not matched to a gene. The length of the CDR3 is 16 residues. CDR3 sequence: CSARDPGQRGYNEQFF. The CDR3 DNA follows: TGCAGTGCTAGAGACCCAGGCCAGCGGGGTTACAATGAGCAGTTCTTC.

This clonotype appeared once. One base away lies a much larger clone, so this may be a sequencing read error. The rearrangement joins TRBV6-2 or TRBV6-3 to TRBJ2-1, with TRBD2 matching 8 bases. The CDR3 totals 15 residues. Germline CDR1 MNHEY, CDR2 SVGEGT. The CDR3 spells CASREGEGPYNEQSF. The DNA for the CDR3 is TGTGCCAGCCGGGAGGGGGAGGGGCCCTACAATGAGCAGTCCTTC.

This clonotype was observed at least ten times. This chain joins TRBV28 and TRBJ2-7; tentative D call: TRBD2 (6 bases). The germline V and J ends were trimmed by 6 bases and 6 bases, with 18 bases remaining between them. This CDR3 has 14 amino acids. Germline V gene sequence: CDR1 MDHEN, CDR2 SYDVKM. CDR3 protein: CASRIGTLPGEQYF. CDR3 in DNA: TGTGCCAGCAGAATAGGGACTTTGCCTGGCGAGCAGTACTTC.

This clonotype was observed a handful of times. The gene calls are TRBV19 and TRBJ2-3; 7 positions agree with TRBD1. The CDR3 has 14 amino acids. Germline lookup yields CDR1 LNHDA and CDR2 SQIVND (reference sequence). V lost 10 bases and J lost 4; bases outside the gene matches: 11. The CDR3 nucleotides are TGTGCCACTTATGGACAGGCAAAGGCAGATACGCAGTATTTT. This translates into CATYGQAKADTQYF.

This clonotype was observed a handful of times. The chain recombines TRBV6-4 with TRBJ1-1; no firm D call. Germline values: CDR1 MRHNA, CDR2 SNTAGT. Trimming shortened V by 5 bases and J by 0 bases, and 13 bases separated the two germline ends. The CDR3 has 15 amino acids. CDR3 amino acids: CASSQAPGMNTEAFF. CDR3 nucleotide sequence: TGTGCCAGCAGTCAGGCGCCGGGCATGAACACTGAAGCTTTCTTT.

The V gene is TRBV6-1, the J gene TRBJ2-3, with D uncertain. This CDR3 has 15 amino acids. Germline CDR1 is MNHNS and CDR2 is SASEGT. Trimming removed 2 bases from V and 2 bases from J, with 11 bases in between. CDR3 DNA sequence: TGTGCCAGCAGTGAAACCGGGCCCTTCACAGATACGCAGTATTTT. Translating gives CASSETGPFTDTQYF.

This clonotype was recorded a few times. This chain links TRBV27 with TRBJ1-2, with D tentatively TRBD1 (5 bases). The CDR3 sequence is 14 residues long. V was cut by 5 bases and J by 6 bases, with 16 bases left in between. CDR1 MNHEY and CDR2 SMNVEV come from the germline V gene (reference sequence). The CDR3 nucleotides read TGTGCCAGCAGTCTACACGGCAGGGAAAATGGCTACACCTTC. Translation: CASSLHGRENGYTF.

The CDR3 protein is CASSVSSGRALETQYF. CDR3 sequence (DNA): TGTGCCAGCAGCGTATCCAGCGGGAGGGCCCTGGAGACCCAGTACTTC. The rearrangement uses TRBV9 and TRBJ2-5, with TRBD2 matching 10 bases. Germline assignment: CDR1 SGDLS and CDR2 YYNGEE. Unmatched junction bases numbered 8, after V lost 1 base and J lost 5 bases. This CDR3 comprises 16 residues.

This clonotype was detected many times. The chain is built from TRBV12-3 or TRBV12-4 and TRBJ2-5; perhaps TRBD2 as D (7 bases). Trimming removed 6 bases at V and 4 bases at J, with 9 bases between. The CDR3 is 12 residues long. CDR3 sequence (DNA): TGTGCCAGCAGGGGGGGGCCAGAGACCCAGTACTTC. Translating it yields CASRGGPETQYF.

There are many counts of this clonotype. This chain joins TRBV7-6 and TRBJ2-3, with D possibly being TRBD1 or TRBD2 (5 bases each). V was pared by 3 bases and J by 2 bases, with 12 bases between. Germline CDR1 and CDR2: SGHVS and FNYEAQ. The CDR3 runs to 15 residues. CDR3 DNA: TGTGCCAGCAGCTTTTTCGGGGCAGTCACAGATACGCAGTATTTT. This translates into CASSFFGAVTDTQYF.

This clonotype was picked up many times. This rearrangement joins TRBV3-1 to TRBJ2-1; maybe TRBD2 (6 bases). Germline V lookup: CDR1 LGHDT, CDR2 YNNKEL (reference sequence). The CDR3 has 14 residues. Trimming pared 3 bases from V and 7 bases from J, leaving 13 bases between. In DNA, the CDR3 is TGTGCCAGCAGCCAGGAGGGCGCGAAGAATGAGCAGTTCTTC. This encodes CASSQEGAKNEQFF.

In its sample, this clonotype was seen many times. The gene calls are TRBV30 and TRBJ2-3; D might be TRBD1 (6 bases). The CDR3 length is 12 residues. V lost 6 bases to trimming and J lost 0 bases, with 7 bases between them. Germline V lookup: CDR1 GTSNPN, CDR2 SVGIG (reference sequence). CDR3 region: CACGTSTDTQYF. The CDR3 nucleotides are TGTGCCTGTGGGACAAGCACAGATACGCAGTATTTT.

This clonotype came up a few times. V and J are TRBV7-2 and TRBJ1-1; tentative D call: TRBD1 (6 bases). The CDR3 extends over 15 amino acids. Trimming pared 7 bases from V and 4 bases from J, leaving 19 bases between. Germline V CDR1 and CDR2: SGHTA, FQGNSA. CDR3 DNA sequence: TGTGCCAGCACCCCGGGGGGGGCGCAGGGCACTGAAGCTTTCTTT. Translation gives CASTPGGAQGTEAFF.

Note on this clonotype: A read error may be the cause here, since a much bigger clone is one base away. This chain's CDR3 is CASSGEINGKLFF. CDR3 nucleotides: TGTGCCAGCAGTGGGGAGATTAATGGAAAACTGTTTTTT. The chain is built from TRBV6-1 and TRBJ1-4, with no clear D. Per germline, CDR1 MNHNS and CDR2 SASEGT. The CDR3 length is 13 residues.

The chain joins TRBV20-1 to TRBJ1-4, with D perhaps TRBD1 (5 bases). The germline V gene encodes CDR1 DFQATT and CDR2 SNEGSKA (reference sequence). V dropped 2 bases and J dropped 5 bases, with 12 bases sitting between them. This CDR3 contains 14 residues. DNA for the CDR3: TGCAGTGCTAGAACTCCAGGGTACAATGAAAAACTGTTTTTT. Protein sequence: CSARTPGYNEKLFF.

On this clonotype itself: A junction boundary mismatches the germline segment, possibly from a read error. The V call is TRBV20-1, the J call TRBJ2-1; TRBD2 matches 8 bases. Germline V lookup: CDR1 DFQATT, CDR2 SNEGSKA (reference sequence). The CDR3 contains 13 residues. Here the CDR3 reads CAAGENYYNEQFF. In DNA, the CDR3 is TGTGCAGCGGGGGAGAACTACTACAATGAGCAGTTCTTC.

The chain has TRBV18 and TRBJ1-4; TRBD1 aligns across 7 bases. Trimming at V came to 5 bases and at J to 4 bases, leaving 10 bases not matched to a gene. The germline gives CDR1 KGHSH, CDR2 LQKENI. This CDR3 comprises 16 residues. The CDR3: CASSTAQGDYNEKLFF. The CDR3 DNA is TGTGCCAGCTCAACGGCTCAGGGGGATTATAATGAAAAACTGTTTTTT.

This chain uses TRBV7-9 with TRBJ2-7; 9 bases are shared with TRBD2. J lost 2 bases, V lost 1 base, and 3 bases had no gene match. The CDR3 runs to 15 residues. Germline CDR1 reads SEHNR; CDR2 reads FQNEAQ (reference sequence). CDR3 in amino acids: CASSLDSGSPYEQYF. The CDR3 DNA sequence: TGTGCCAGCAGCTTAGATAGCGGGAGCCCCTACGAGCAGTACTTC.

As DNA, the CDR3 is TGTGCCAGCCAAGTGGGGGGGGAGAGCAATCAGCCCCAGCATTTT. Residues: CASQVGGESNQPQHF. The chain combines TRBV2 with TRBJ1-5, with a weak D call TRBD1 (5 bases). The CDR3 sequence is 15 residues long. The V end lost 8 bases, the J end lost 1 base, and 15 bases lay between the germline ends. The germline V gene encodes CDR1 SNHLY and CDR2 FYNNEI.

CDR3 sequence (DNA): TGCAGCGTGGGTTTCGGGACAGGGGGCCAGCCCCAGCATTTT. It yields the protein CSVGFGTGGQPQHF. The chain carries TRBV29-1 and TRBJ1-5; 12 bases match TRBD1. Germline lookup yields CDR1 SQVTM and CDR2 ANQGSEA. The CDR3 extends over 14 amino acids. V trimming: 6 bases; J trimming: 7 bases; junction bases outside the gene matches: 7.

The V gene is TRBV5-1, the J gene TRBJ2-2, with unresolved D. V was shortened by 0 bases and J by 5 bases, with 11 bases between the two germline ends. The CDR3 sequence is 15 residues long. Germline V CDR1 and CDR2: SGHRS, YFSETQ. CDR3: CASSLGFGRTGELFF. For the CDR3, the DNA is TGCGCCAGCAGCTTGGGTTTCGGTCGAACCGGGGAGCTGTTTTTT.